This is a list of T cell receptor beta chains from one sample in a study of tumor-infiltrating lymphocytes in primary liver carcinoma. TCRdb reanalysed the multiplex PCR reads using MiXCR and keeps one entry per CDR3 protein. The sample has 90,000 to 110,000 distinct CDR3 sequences, about four fifths seen once. Sequenced input: liver tumor tissue from sampling region 3. The receptors were gathered from a man aged 35 to 55 with primary liver carcinoma and hepatitis B virus infection. The conserved cysteine and the conserved F or W are not part of the CDR3 here. Each record gives: J gene, D gene, V gene, CDR3 protein. A D gene is named only where the DNA matches it firmly.

TRBJ1-4 | TRBD1 | TRBV4-1 | ASSLRDRENRKLF
TRBJ1-6 | - | TRBV5-6 | ASFDRSSSYNSPIH
TRBJ2-6 | - | TRBV11-2 | ATRRPCSGANVLT
TRBJ2-1 | - | TRBV11-3 | ASSPGTFSYNEQT
TRBJ1-5 | - | TRBV6-5 | SSILQGKQPQH
TRBJ2-1 | TRBD2 | TRBV19 | AITGLAGVFI
TRBJ1-1 | - | TRBV5-1 | ASSFARSEEAF
TRBJ2-2 | - | TRBV28 | DSSRTTDNTGELF
TRBJ2-1 | TRBD2 | TRBV7-6 | ASSLSGTGNNEQS
TRBJ2-3 | - | TRBV6-2/TRBV6-3 | ASGYSSRDFTDTQY
TRBJ1-5 | - | TRBV30 | AWSVPGHSNQPQH